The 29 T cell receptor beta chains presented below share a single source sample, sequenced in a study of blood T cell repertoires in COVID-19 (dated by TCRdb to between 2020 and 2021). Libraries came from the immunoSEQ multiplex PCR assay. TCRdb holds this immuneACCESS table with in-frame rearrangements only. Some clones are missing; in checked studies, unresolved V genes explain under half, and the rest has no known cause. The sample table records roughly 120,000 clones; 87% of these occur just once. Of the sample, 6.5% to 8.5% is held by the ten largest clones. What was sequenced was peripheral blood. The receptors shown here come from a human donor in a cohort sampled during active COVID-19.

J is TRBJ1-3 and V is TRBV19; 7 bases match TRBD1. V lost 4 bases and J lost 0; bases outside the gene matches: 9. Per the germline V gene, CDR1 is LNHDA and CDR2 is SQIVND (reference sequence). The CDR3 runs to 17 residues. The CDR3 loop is CASSTGTAFSSGNTIYF. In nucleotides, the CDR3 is TGTGCCAGTAGTACCGGGACAGCCTTTTCCTCTGGAAACACCATATATTTT.

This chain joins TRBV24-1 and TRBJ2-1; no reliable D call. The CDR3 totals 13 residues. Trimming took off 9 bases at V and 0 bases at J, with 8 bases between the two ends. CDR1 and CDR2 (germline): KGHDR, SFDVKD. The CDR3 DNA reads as TGTGCCACCGGGCTGAGCTCCTACAATGAGCAGTTCTTC. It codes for CATGLSSYNEQFF.

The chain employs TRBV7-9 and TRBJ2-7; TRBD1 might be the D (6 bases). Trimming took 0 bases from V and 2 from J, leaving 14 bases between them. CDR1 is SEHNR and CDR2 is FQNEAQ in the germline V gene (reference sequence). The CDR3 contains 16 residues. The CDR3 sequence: CASSLAGQPFTYEQYF. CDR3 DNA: TGTGCCAGCAGCTTAGCGGGACAACCATTTACCTACGAGCAGTACTTC. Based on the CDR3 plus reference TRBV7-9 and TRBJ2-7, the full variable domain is DTGVSQNPRHKITKRGQNVTFRCDPISEHNRLYWYRQTLGQGPEFLTYFQNEAQLEKSRLLSDRFSAERPKGSFSTLEIQRTEQGDSAMYLCASSLAGQPFTYEQYFGPGTRLTVT.

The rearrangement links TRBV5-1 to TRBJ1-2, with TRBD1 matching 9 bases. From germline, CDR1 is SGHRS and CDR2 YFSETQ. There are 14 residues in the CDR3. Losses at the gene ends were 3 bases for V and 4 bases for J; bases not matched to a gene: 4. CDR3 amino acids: CASSSRDRVYGYTF. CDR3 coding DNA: TGCGCCAGCAGCTCACGGGACAGGGTCTATGGCTACACCTTC.

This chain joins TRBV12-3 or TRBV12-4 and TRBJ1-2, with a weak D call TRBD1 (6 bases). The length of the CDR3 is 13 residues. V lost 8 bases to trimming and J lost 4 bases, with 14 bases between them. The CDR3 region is CASGLGASYGYTF. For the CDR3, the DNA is TGTGCCAGCGGACTGGGGGCCAGCTATGGCTACACCTTC.

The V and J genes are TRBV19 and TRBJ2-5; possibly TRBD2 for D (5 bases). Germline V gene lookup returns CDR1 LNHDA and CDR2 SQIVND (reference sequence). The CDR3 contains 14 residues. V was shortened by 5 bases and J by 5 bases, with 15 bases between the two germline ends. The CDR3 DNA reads TGTGCCAGTAGTGACGCTAGCCTAAGGGAGACCCAGTACTTC. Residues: CASSDASLRETQYF.

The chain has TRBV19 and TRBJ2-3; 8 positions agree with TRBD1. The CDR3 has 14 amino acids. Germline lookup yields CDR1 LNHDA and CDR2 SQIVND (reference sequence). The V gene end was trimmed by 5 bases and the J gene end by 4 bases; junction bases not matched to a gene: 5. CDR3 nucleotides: TGTGCCAGTAGTCAGGGACAGGCTTCAGATACGCAGTATTTT. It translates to CASSQGQASDTQYF.

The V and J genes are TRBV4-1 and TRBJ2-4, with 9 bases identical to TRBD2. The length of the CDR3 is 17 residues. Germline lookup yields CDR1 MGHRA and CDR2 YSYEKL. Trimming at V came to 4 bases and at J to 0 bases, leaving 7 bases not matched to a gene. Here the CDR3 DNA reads TGCGCCAGCAGCCCAACGACTAGCGGATTAGCCAAAAACATTCAGTACTTC. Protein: CASSPTTSGLAKNIQYF.

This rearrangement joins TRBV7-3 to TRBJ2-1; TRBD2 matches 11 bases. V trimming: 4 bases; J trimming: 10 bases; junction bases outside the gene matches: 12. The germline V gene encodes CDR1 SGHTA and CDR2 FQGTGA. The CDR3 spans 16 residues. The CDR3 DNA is TGTGCCAGCAGCTCCCTTATTAGCGGGGGGGCCTCCGAGCAGTTCTTC. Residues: CASSSLISGGASEQFF.

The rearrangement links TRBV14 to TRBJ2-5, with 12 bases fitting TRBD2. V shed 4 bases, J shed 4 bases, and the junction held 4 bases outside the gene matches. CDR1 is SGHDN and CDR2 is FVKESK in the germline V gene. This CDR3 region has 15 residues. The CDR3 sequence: CASSPLAGGAETQYF. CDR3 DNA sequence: TGTGCCAGCAGCCCCCTAGCGGGAGGGGCAGAGACCCAGTACTTC. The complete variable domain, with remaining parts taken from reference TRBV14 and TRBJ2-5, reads EAGVTQFPSHSVIEKGQTVTLRCDPISGHDNLYWYRRVMGKEIKFLLHFVKESKQDESGMPNNRFLAERTGGTYSTLKVQPAELEDSGVYFCASSPLAGGAETQYFGPGTRLLVL.

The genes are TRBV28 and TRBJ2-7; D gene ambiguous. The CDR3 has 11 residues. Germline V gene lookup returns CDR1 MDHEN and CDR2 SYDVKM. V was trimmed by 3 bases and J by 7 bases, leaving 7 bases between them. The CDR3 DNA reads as TGTGCCAGCAGTTTGAGGTGGGAGCAGTACTTC. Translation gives CASSLRWEQYF.

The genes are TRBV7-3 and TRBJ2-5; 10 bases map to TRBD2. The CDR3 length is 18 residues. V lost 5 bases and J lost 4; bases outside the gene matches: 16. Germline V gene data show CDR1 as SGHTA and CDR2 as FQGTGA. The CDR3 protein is CASSQGPPGSGGAETQYF. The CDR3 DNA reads TGTGCCAGCAGCCAGGGCCCCCCGGGAAGCGGGGGGGCAGAGACCCAGTACTTC.

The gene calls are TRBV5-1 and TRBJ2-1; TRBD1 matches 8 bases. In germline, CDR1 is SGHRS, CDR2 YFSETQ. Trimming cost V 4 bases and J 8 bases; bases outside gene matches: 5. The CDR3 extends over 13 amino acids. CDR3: CASSRTGNDEQFF. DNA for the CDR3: TGCGCCAGCAGCAGGACAGGGAACGATGAGCAGTTCTTC.

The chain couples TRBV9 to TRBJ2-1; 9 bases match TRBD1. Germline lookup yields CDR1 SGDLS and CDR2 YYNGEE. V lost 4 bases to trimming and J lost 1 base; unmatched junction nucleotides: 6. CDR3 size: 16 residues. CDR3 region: CASSPGQGRSYNEQFF. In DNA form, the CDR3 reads TGTGCCAGCAGCCCTGGACAGGGGCGATCCTACAATGAGCAGTTCTTC. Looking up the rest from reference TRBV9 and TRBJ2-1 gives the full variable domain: DSGVTQTPKHLITATGQRVTLRCSPRSGDLSVYWYQQSLDQGLQFLIQYYNGEERAKGNILERFSAQQFPDLHSELNLSSLELGDSALYFCASSPGQGRSYNEQFFGPGTRLTVL.

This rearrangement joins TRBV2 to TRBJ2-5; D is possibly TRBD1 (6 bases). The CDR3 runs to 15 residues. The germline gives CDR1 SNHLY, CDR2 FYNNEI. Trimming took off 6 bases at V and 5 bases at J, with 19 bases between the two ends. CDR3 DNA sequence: TGTGCCAGCAGCAAAGACAGGCGGCTAACGGAGACCCAGTACTTC. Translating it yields CASSKDRRLTETQYF.

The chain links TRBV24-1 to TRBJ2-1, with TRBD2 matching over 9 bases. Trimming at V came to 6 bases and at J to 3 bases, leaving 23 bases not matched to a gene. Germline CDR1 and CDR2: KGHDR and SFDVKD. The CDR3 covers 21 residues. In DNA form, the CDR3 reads TGTGCCACCAGTCAAGTAACCTCCTCGGGGCTAGCGGGACGAAGCTACAATGAGCAGTTCTTC. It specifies CATSQVTSSGLAGRSYNEQFF.

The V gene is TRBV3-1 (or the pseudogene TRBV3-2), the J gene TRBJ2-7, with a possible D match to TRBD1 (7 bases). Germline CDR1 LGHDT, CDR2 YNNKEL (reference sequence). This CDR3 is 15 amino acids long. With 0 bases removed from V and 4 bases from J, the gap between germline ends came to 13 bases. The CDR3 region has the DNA TGTGCCAGCAGCCAAGAAGAGACAGGGAGGTACGAGCAGTACTTC. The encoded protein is CASSQEETGRYEQYF.

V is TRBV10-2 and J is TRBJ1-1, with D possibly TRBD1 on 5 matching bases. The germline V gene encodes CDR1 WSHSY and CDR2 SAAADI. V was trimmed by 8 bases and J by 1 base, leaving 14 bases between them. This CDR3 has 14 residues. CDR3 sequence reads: CASHRTGQNTEAFF. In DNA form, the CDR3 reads TGCGCCAGCCATCGAACAGGCCAGAACACTGAAGCTTTCTTT.

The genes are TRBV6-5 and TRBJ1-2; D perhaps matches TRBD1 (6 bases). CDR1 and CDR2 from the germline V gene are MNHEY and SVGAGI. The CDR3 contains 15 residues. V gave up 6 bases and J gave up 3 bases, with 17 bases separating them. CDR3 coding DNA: TGTGCCAGCAGCCAACCCTGGGGGGGCGACTATGGCTACACCTTC. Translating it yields CASSQPWGGDYGYTF.

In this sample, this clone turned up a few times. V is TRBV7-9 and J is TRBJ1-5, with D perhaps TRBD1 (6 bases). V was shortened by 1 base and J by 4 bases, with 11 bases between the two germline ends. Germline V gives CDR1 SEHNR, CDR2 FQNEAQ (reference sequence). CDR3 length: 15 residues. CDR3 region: CASSLGDNTNQPQHF. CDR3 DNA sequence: TGTGCCAGCAGCTTAGGGGACAATACTAATCAGCCCCAGCATTTT.

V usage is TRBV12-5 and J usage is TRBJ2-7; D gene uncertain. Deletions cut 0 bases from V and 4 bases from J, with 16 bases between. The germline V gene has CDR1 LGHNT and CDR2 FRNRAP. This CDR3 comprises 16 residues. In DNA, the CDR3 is TGTGCTAGTGGTTTGGTACTACTTACCGAGAAATACGAGCAGTACTTC. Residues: CASGLVLLTEKYEQYF.

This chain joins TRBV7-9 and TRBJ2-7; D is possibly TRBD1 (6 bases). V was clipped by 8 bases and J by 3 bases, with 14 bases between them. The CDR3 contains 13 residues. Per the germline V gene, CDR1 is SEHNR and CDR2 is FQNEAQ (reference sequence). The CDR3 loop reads CASSTGQVYEQYF. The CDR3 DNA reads TGTGCCAGCTCTACAGGGCAGGTCTACGAGCAGTACTTC.

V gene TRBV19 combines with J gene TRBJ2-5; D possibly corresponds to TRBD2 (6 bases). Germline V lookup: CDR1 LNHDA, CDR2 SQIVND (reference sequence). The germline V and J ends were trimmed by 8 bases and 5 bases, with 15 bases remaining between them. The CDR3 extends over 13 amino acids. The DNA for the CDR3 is TGTGCCAGTCAGGAGGGCTTAGGGGAGACCCAGTACTTC. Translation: CASQEGLGETQYF.

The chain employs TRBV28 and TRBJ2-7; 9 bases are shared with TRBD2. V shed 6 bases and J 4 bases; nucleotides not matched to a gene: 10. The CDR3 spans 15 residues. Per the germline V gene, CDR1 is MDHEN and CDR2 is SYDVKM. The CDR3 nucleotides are TGTGCCAGCAGAAATATAGCGGGAGACGGATACGAGCAGTACTTC. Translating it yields CASRNIAGDGYEQYF.

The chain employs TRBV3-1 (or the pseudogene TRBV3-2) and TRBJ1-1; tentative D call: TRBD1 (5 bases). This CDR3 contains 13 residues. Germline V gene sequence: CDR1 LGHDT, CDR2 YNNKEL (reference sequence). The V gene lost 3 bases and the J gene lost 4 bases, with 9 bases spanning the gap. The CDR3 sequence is CASSHNGGTEAFF. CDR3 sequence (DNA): TGTGCCAGCAGCCACAACGGGGGCACTGAAGCTTTCTTT.

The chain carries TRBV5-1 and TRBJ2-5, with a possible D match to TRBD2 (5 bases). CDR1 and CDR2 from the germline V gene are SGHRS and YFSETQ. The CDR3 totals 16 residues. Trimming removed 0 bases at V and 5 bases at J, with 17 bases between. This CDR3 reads CASSLEAGDSGETQYF. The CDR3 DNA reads TGCGCCAGCAGCTTGGAAGCTGGGGATTCGGGGGAGACCCAGTACTTC.

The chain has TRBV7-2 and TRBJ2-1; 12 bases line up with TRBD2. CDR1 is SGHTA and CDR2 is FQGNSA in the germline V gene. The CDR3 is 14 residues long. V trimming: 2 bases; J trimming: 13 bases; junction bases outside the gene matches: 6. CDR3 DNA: TGTGCCAGCAGCTTACCGGGACTAGCGGGCCCTCAGTTCTTC. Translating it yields CASSLPGLAGPQFF.

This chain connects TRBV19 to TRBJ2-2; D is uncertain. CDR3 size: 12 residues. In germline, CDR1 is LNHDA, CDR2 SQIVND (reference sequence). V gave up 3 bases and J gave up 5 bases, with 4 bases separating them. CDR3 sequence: CASSILTGELFF. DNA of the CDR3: TGTGCCAGTAGTATCTTGACCGGGGAGCTGTTTTTT.

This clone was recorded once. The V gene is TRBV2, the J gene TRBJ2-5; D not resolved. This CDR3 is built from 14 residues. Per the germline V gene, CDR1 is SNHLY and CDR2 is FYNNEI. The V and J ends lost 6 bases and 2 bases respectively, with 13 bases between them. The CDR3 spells CASRALTTQETQYF. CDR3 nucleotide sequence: TGTGCCAGCAGAGCACTAACTACACAAGAGACCCAGTACTTC.